A selection of T cell receptor beta chains follows, all from one sample in a study of cytotoxic CD8 clonotypes in ibrutinib-treated CLL. The assay was immunoSEQ multiplex PCR, and TCRdb's table has in-frame clones only and misses some. This table has some 310,000 clones, just under 80% appearing once. This material consisted of PBMCs, taken before ibrutinib treatment. The receptors come from a human donor with chronic lymphocytic leukemia. The CDR3 runs from the conserved cysteine through the conserved F or W. Each record gives: CDR3 DNA, CDR3 protein, J gene, D gene, V gene, clone size. A D gene is named only where the DNA matches it firmly. Expanded clones get a size class; other rows say once, few or many, or leave the size out.

TGCGCCAGCAGCTTGGGACAGTCAAATGAGCAGTTCTTC CASSLGQSNEQFF TRBJ2-1 . TRBV5-1 once
TGTGCCATTGGAGGATCGCGGGCAGATACGCAGTATTTT CAIGGSRADTQYF TRBJ2-3 . TRBV10-3 .
TGTGCCAGCAGCATCCAAACTGGACAGGACTACGAGCAGTACTTC CASSIQTGQDYEQYF TRBJ2-7 TRBD1 TRBV7-3 .
TGTGCCAGCTCACTAGCGGGAGTGGGAGAGCAGTACTTC CASSLAGVGEQYF TRBJ2-7 TRBD2 TRBV18 once
TGTGCCAGCAGCTTAGAATTGGATCAGCCCCAGCATTTT CASSLELDQPQHF TRBJ1-5 . TRBV7-6 .
TGTGCCAGCAAACTAGCGGGAGGTTCCTACGAGCAGTACTTC CASKLAGGSYEQYF TRBJ2-7 TRBD2 TRBV6-5 .
TGTGCCAGCTCACCATCTGGGACCGACGAGCAGTACTTC CASSPSGTDEQYF TRBJ2-7 . TRBV18 .
TGTGCCAGCAGTTACGGTGGGGGTAAATACGAGCAGTACTTC CASSYGGGKYEQYF TRBJ2-7 . TRBV6-5 .
TGTGCCAGTAACGGACTAGCGGGGAGCCTAGATACGCAGTATTTT CASNGLAGSLDTQYF TRBJ2-3 TRBD2 TRBV19 .
TGTGCCAGCTCACCACCGGTGAGGGACAGGGATATCTATGGCTACACCTTC CASSPPVRDRDIYGYTF TRBJ1-2 TRBD1 TRBV18 .
TGTGCCAGCAGTTTAGCAGGGGCGACCTATGGCTACACCTTC CASSLAGATYGYTF TRBJ1-2 . TRBV28 .
TGTGCCTGGAGTGTACGTGGGGACACTGAAGCTTTCTTT CAWSVRGDTEAFF TRBJ1-1 . TRBV30 .
TGCAGCGACCACTCGGGGGGCACTGAAGCTTTCTTT CSDHSGGTEAFF TRBJ1-1 . TRBV29-1 .
TGTGCCAGCCAGAGGACTAGCGGGAGTTTAGATGAGCAGTTCTTC CASQRTSGSLDEQFF TRBJ2-1 TRBD2 TRBV2 .
TGCGCCAGCAGCCAAGGGACCGGGCAGAGCAATCAGCCCCAGCATTTT CASSQGTGQSNQPQHF TRBJ1-5 . TRBV4-1 few
TGTGCCAGCACCTCCCCCGGGACACTTTACGAGCAGTACTTC CASTSPGTLYEQYF TRBJ2-7 . TRBV6-6 .
TGTGCCAGCAGCCAATCGGGCTACGAGCAGTACTTC CASSQSGYEQYF TRBJ2-7 . TRBV16 .
TGTGCCAGCAGCCAATTGGGACAGAGTAACTATGGCTACACCTTC CASSQLGQSNYGYTF TRBJ1-2 TRBD1 TRBV14 .
TGTGCCAGCAGCCACAGGGGGGGAAACACCGGGGAGCTGTTTTTT CASSHRGGNTGELFF TRBJ2-2 . TRBV14 .
TGTGCCAGCAGTTTGGCAGGGATAGGGAACTACGAGCAGTACTTC CASSLAGIGNYEQYF TRBJ2-7 . TRBV27 .
TGCGCCAGCAGCCAATCCGGGACAGAAGCTTTCTTT CASSQSGTEAFF TRBJ1-1 . TRBV4-1 .
TGTGCCAGCTCACCACCGGAGGATCCCTACGAGCAGTACTTC CASSPPEDPYEQYF TRBJ2-7 . TRBV18 few
TGTGCCAGCAGCTTAGTTGGGGGCACAGGGAGCGAGCAGTACTTC CASSLVGGTGSEQYF TRBJ2-7 . TRBV7-6 .
TGTGCCAGCAGCAAGGGACAGGCTTTCTCCTATGGCTACACCTTC CASSKGQAFSYGYTF TRBJ1-2 TRBD1 TRBV5-6 .
TGTGCCAGCAGCTCGGGACAGAACTACTACGAGCAGTACTTC CASSSGQNYYEQYF TRBJ2-7 TRBD1 TRBV7-9 .
TGTGCCAGCAGTTTTGGACTAGCGGGATATGGGCAGTACTTC CASSFGLAGYGQYF TRBJ2-7 TRBD2 TRBV2 .
TGCGCCAGCAGCCAGCAACTAGCCCCTCCGGACAATGAGCAGTTCTTC CASSQQLAPPDNEQFF TRBJ2-1 . TRBV4-3 .
TGTGCCAGCAGAACGTGGGACGGTGAAGCTTTCTTT CASRTWDGEAFF TRBJ1-1 . TRBV6-4 .
TGCAGCGTGGGGTCGACAGGAGGGACTGAAGCTTTCTTT CSVGSTGGTEAFF TRBJ1-1 . TRBV29-1 .
TGTGCCTGGAGTGTCCGGCGGGCGGGAGATACGCAGTATTTT CAWSVRRAGDTQYF TRBJ2-3 . TRBV30 .
TGTGCCAGCAGTCAACCGGGCCAGGGGGCAGATACGCAGTATTTT CASSQPGQGADTQYF TRBJ2-3 TRBD1 TRBV6-5 .
TGCGCCAGCAGCCCGAGGACAGGGGGCGGTGAGACCGGGGAGCTGTTTTTT CASSPRTGGGETGELFF TRBJ2-2 TRBD1 TRBV5-1 .
TGTGCCACCAGCAGAGTCGGCGTGAGAGAAGAGACCCAGTACTTC CATSRVGVREETQYF TRBJ2-5 . TRBV15 .
TGTGCCAGCAGTTTCGATCGGACGTCTAACTATGGCTACACCTTC CASSFDRTSNYGYTF TRBJ1-2 . TRBV6-5 few
TGTGCCAGCAGCGTAGCTGGGACAGACTACGAGCAGTACTTC CASSVAGTDYEQYF TRBJ2-7 TRBD1 TRBV9 .
TGTGCCAGCAGCCAAGGACTCCGTGAGCAGTTCTTC CASSQGLREQFF TRBJ2-1 . TRBV4-2 .
TGTGCTAGCAGCCAGACTAGATCCGACGAGCAGTACTTC CASSQTRSDEQYF TRBJ2-7 . TRBV7-7 once
TGTGCCAGCAAAGGGACAGGACGAAATACGCAGTATTTT CASKGTGRNTQYF TRBJ2-3 TRBD1 TRBV9 .
TGTGCTAGCAGCTTAGAATGGGGCACTGAAGCTTTCTTT CASSLEWGTEAFF TRBJ1-1 . TRBV7-7 .
TGTGCCAGCAGCCCCACTCGGACAGGCCGCAATCAGCCCCAGCATTTT CASSPTRTGRNQPQHF TRBJ1-5 TRBD1 TRBV7-8 .